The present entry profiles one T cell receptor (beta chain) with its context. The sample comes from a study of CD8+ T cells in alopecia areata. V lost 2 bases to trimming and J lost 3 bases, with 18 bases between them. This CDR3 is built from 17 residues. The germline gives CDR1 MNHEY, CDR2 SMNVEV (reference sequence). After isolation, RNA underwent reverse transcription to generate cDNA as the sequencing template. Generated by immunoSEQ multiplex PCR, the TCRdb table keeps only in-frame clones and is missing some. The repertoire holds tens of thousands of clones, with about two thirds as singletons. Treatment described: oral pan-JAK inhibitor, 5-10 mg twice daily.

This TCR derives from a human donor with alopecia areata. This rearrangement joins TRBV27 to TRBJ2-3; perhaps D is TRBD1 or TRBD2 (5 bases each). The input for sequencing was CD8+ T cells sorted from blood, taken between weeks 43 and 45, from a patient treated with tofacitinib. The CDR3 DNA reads TGTGCCAGCAGTTTAAAACCGGGACCACTTAGAACAGATACGCAGTATTTT. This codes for CASSLKPGPLRTDTQYF.